Below, one T cell receptor beta chain is given with its context. The antigen is undetermined. TCRdb processed the 5' RACE reads anew with MiXCR; each CDR3 protein has one entry. The sample holds just under 600,000 distinct CDR3 sequences, approximately 12% seen once. The entry originates in a study of T cells after yellow fever vaccination. The CDR3 is 14 residues long. V was trimmed by 5 bases and J by 1 base, leaving 11 bases between them. Germline CDR1 and CDR2: MGHDK and SYGVNS. General study results and limits: One caveat is that FACS-sorted repertoires could contain abundant clonotypes contaminating from the bulk population. A secondary response was less intense yet reached its peak sooner, at day 5 versus 15.

The sequenced sample was PBMCs, obtained on the day of the yellow fever booster vaccination. The sequence was collected from a man aged 25 to 40 who received the YFV17D yellow fever vaccine. The chain employs TRBV25-1 and TRBJ1-2, with D unresolved. This CDR3 reads CASSPSNSNYGYTF. CDR3 DNA: TGTGCCAGCAGTCCTTCGAACAGTAACTATGGCTACACCTTC.